This TCR beta chain emerged from a study of T cells in Graves' hyperthyroidism and ophthalmopathy. Germline assignment: CDR1 DFQATT and CDR2 SNEGSKA (reference sequence). The junction had 6 bases not matched to a gene; V was cut back by 6 bases and J by 1 base. This CDR3 has 15 amino acids. This clonotype occurred many times. TCR beta CDR3 region amplification was performed from RNA transcripts. With the HTBI primer set, the TCR CDR3 went through a first round of RT-PCR. TCRdb used MiXCR to reprocess the multiplex PCR reads, holding one entry per CDR3 protein. The top ten clones hold around a sixth of a sample with under 700,000 distinct CDR3 sequences, about a sixth of them seen once.

This chain connects TRBV20-1 to TRBJ1-5; 10 nucleotides align to TRBD1. Source material: blood. The source of this sequence is a woman aged 18-35 years with Graves' hyperthyroidism. In DNA, the CDR3 is TGCAGTGCCTTCGACAGGGGGCTGAGCAATCAGCCCCAGCATTTT. This sequence encodes CSAFDRGLSNQPQHF.